This entry describes one T cell receptor beta chain. Its antigen is currently unknown. This record comes from a study of shared clonotypes between healthy human individuals. Study outcomes and limitations: Some clonotypes were shared by all four sorted-subset donors, while others were not shared. The non-shared ones had lower generation probabilities than the shared ones.

The CDR3 has 14 residues. Trimming took 5 bases from V and 0 from J; bases not matched to a gene: 4. From germline, CDR1 is SNHLY and CDR2 FYNNEI. In the original processing: ImmunoSEQ yielded junction-only sequences lacking quality scores, so filtering differed. Sequencing used immunoSEQ multiplex PCR; TCRdb keeps in-frame clones, though not all of them. V and J calls and clone size are given by that table; D and trimming were obtained from the DNA. The sample comprises fewer than 850,000 clones, around 72% of which are singletons, and less than 2% rests with the top ten. This rearrangement joins TRBV2 to TRBJ2-7; 7 bases are shared with TRBD1. This clonotype was sampled from a woman in her 30s in good health. The sample was memory CD4+ T cells sorted from blood. Subset specified: CD45RA-negative fraction. CDR3 sequence: CASSKRQGSYEQYF. CDR3 DNA sequence: TGTGCCAGCAGTAAAAGACAGGGCTCCTACGAGCAGTACTTC.